The present TCR beta chain was sequenced within a study of T cells in Graves' hyperthyroidism and ophthalmopathy. RNA transcripts gave rise to amplified TCR beta CDR3 regions. Carried out on the TCR CDR3, a first-round RT-PCR used the HTBI primer set. A single record per CDR3 protein comes from TCRdb applying MiXCR to the multiplex PCR reads. The sample shows about 380,000 distinct CDR3 sequences, about 18% of them seen only once. This clonotype was seen a handful of times. The origin of this receptor is a man between 18 and 29 years old with Graves' ophthalmopathy. The material sequenced was blood.

The CDR3 DNA follows: TGTGCCAGCAGTGAAGGTAGCGGGGGGGCCGCGTCCTACAATGAGCAGTTCTTC. Protein: CASSEGSGGAASYNEQFF. The rearrangement joins TRBV6-1 to TRBJ2-1; 11 bases map to TRBD2. The CDR3 runs to 18 residues. The V gene's germline CDR1 is MNHNS and CDR2 SASEGT. J gave up 1 base and V 1 base, and 6 bases lay outside the gene matches.